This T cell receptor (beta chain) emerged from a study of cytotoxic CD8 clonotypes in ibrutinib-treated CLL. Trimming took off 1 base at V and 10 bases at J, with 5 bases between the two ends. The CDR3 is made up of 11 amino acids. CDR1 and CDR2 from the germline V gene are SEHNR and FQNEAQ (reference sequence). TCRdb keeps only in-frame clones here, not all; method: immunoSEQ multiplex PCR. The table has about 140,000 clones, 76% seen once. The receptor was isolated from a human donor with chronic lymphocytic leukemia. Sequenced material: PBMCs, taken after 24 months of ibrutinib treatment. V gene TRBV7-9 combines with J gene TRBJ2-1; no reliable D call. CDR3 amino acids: CASSLGREQFF. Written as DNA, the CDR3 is TGTGCCAGCAGCTTAGGGCGGGAGCAGTTCTTC.